One and the same sample provided the 17 T cell receptor beta chains below, sequenced in a study of spatial heterogeneity in lung cancer. TCRdb ran MiXCR on the 5' RACE reads and lists one entry per CDR3 protein. The repertoire holds almost 75,000 distinct CDR3 sequences, with about an eighth as singletons. The time point was: sample taken at primary tumor resection. From tumor, nontumor lung or frozen PBMC, whole RNA was taken unsorted for sequencing. Sequenced material: PBMCs, taken at surgery. Receptor source: a male donor with early-stage non-small cell lung cancer.

The chain links TRBV6-5 to TRBJ2-1; 13 positions match TRBD2. The germline V gene has CDR1 MNHEY and CDR2 SVGAGI. V shed 6 bases, J shed 8 bases, and the junction held 7 bases outside the gene matches. This CDR3 has 15 amino acids. The CDR3 spells CASSGLAGVGYEQFF. The CDR3 DNA reads TGTGCCAGCAGCGGACTAGCGGGAGTAGGGTATGAGCAGTTCTTC.

This clonotype was counted a single time. This chain uses TRBV27 with TRBJ2-1; D uncertain. The CDR3 has 12 amino acids. V lost 2 bases and J 15 bases, leaving 14 bases between the germline ends. Germline V gene data show CDR1 as MNHEY and CDR2 as SMNVEV (reference sequence). CDR3 amino acids: CASSLTRGSRFF. DNA of the CDR3: TGTGCCAGCAGTTTAACACGTGGAAGCCGGTTCTTC.

This clonotype appeared many times. This chain joins TRBV7-2 and TRBJ1-5; the D is unclear. Germline CDR1 reads SGHTA; CDR2 reads FQGNSA. The CDR3 has 15 residues. Trimming cost V 1 base and J 0 bases, with 7 bases left between them. The CDR3 coding sequence is TGTGCCAGCAGCTTAGAGAGTTATAGCAATCAGCCCCAGCATTTT. This sequence encodes CASSLESYSNQPQHF.

In this sample, this clonotype turned up a few times. The rearrangement uses TRBV7-9 and TRBJ2-7; unclear D gene. The CDR3 loop spans 15 amino acids. Germline-derived CDR1 and CDR2 are SEHNR and FQNEAQ (reference sequence). Trimming stripped 4 bases from V and 2 bases from J, with 15 bases between. The CDR3 is CASSSFTKFPYEQYF. The CDR3 DNA sequence: TGTGCCAGCAGCTCCTTCACTAAATTCCCCTACGAGCAGTACTTC.

CDR3 nucleotides: TGTGCCAGCAGCTTAAGAGGGGTTAACACCGGGGAGCTGTTTTTT. This gives the protein CASSLRGVNTGELFF. V usage is TRBV7-2 and J usage is TRBJ2-2; D tentatively reads TRBD1 or TRBD2 (5 bases each). CDR1 SGHTA and CDR2 FQGNSA come from the germline V gene. Deletions cut 2 bases from V and 2 bases from J, with 9 bases between. This CDR3 comprises 15 residues.

This clonotype was detected ten times or more. The chain has TRBV29-1 and TRBJ2-7; TRBD1 might be the D (6 bases). The length of the CDR3 is 13 residues. Trimming removed 3 bases at V and 7 bases at J, with 16 bases between. Germline CDR1 is SQVTM and CDR2 is ANQGSEA. The CDR3 nucleotides read TGCAGCGTTGAGTCCCCAGGGGTTTGGGAGCAGTACTTC. Protein: CSVESPGVWEQYF.

As to this clonotype: At one of its ends the junction is not consistent with the germline gene, which may arise from a read error. The CDR3 here is CVSSRTGNSNQPQHF. The CDR3 coding sequence is TGTGTCAGCAGTCGGACAGGGAATAGCAATCAGCCCCAGCATTTT. The V call is TRBV12-3 or TRBV12-4, the J call TRBJ1-5, with 8 bases matching TRBD1. This CDR3 contains 15 residues.

The V and J genes are TRBV20-1 and TRBJ1-5; maybe TRBD1 (6 bases). The CDR3 runs 14 residues. Germline V gene lookup returns CDR1 DFQATT and CDR2 SNEGSKA (reference sequence). The V end lost 0 bases, the J end lost 4 bases, and 10 bases lay between the germline ends. The CDR3 DNA reads as TGCAGTGCTAGAGACCCGGGGGCTAATCAGCCCCAGCATTTT. It codes for CSARDPGANQPQHF.

The rearrangement uses TRBV12-3 or TRBV12-4 and TRBJ1-4, with TRBD1 matching 8 bases. The V segment lost 4 bases and the J segment 4 bases; nucleotides outside the gene matches: 5. The CDR3 loop spans 15 amino acids. The CDR3 coding sequence is TGTGCCAGCAGTTCCCAGGGGGCAGTTAATGAAAAACTGTTTTTT. This gives the protein CASSSQGAVNEKLFF.

CDR3 amino acids: CASSSKGTDQETQYF. As DNA, the CDR3 is TGTGCCAGCAGCTCCAAAGGGACTGATCAAGAGACCCAGTACTTC. V and J are TRBV7-8 and TRBJ2-5, with a possible D match to TRBD2 (6 bases). CDR3 size: 15 residues. Deletions cut 4 bases from V and 2 bases from J, with 14 bases between. The germline V gene encodes CDR1 SGHVS and CDR2 FQNEAQ. Full variable domain (rest looked up from reference TRBV7-8 and TRBJ2-5): GAGVSQSPRYKVAKRGQDVALRCDPISGHVSLFWYQQALGQGPEFLTYFQNEAQLDKSGLPSDRFFAERPEGSVSTLKIQRTQQEDSAVYLCASSSKGTDQETQYFGPGTRLLVL.

The chain couples TRBV6-2 or TRBV6-3 to TRBJ2-6; TRBD1 might be the D (6 bases). Deletions cut 5 bases from V and 1 base from J, with 9 bases between. The CDR3 is made up of 15 amino acids. Germline CDR1 reads MNHEY; CDR2 reads SVGEGT. CDR3 sequence reads: CASSETGSGANVLTF. CDR3 nucleotides: TGTGCCAGCAGTGAAACAGGGTCTGGGGCCAACGTCCTGACTTTC.

This clonotype was detected a few times. The chain couples TRBV4-1 to TRBJ2-7; 9 nucleotides line up with TRBD1. V shed 4 bases and J 7 bases; nucleotides not matched to a gene: 14. This CDR3 region has 16 residues. CDR1 and CDR2 (germline): MGHRA, YSYEKL. CDR3 loop: CASSPARGTGTGEQYF. CDR3 sequence (DNA): TGCGCCAGCAGCCCAGCGAGGGGGACAGGGACTGGGGAGCAGTACTTC.

This clonotype was detected only a few times. The rearrangement uses TRBV6-1 and TRBJ1-5; 7 bases are a match to TRBD1. Per the germline V gene, CDR1 is MNHNS and CDR2 is SASEGT. Trimming took 4 bases from V and 0 from J; bases not matched to a gene: 3. The CDR3 consists of 15 residues. As DNA, the CDR3 is TGTGCCAGCAGTGCTGGGACAGATAGCAATCAGCCCCAGCATTTT. Its protein is CASSAGTDSNQPQHF.

This clonotype was seen at least ten times. The chain is built from TRBV4-1 and TRBJ1-1; TRBD1 matches 8 bases. Germline trimming cut 3 bases from V and 11 bases from J; bases unmatched to any gene: 2. Germline CDR1 is MGHRA and CDR2 is YSYEKL. The CDR3 length is 11 residues. This chain's CDR3 is CASSQTGVAFF. The CDR3 region has the DNA TGCGCCAGCAGCCAGACAGGGGTGGCTTTCTTT.

This clonotype was picked up a small number of times. The chain links TRBV2 to TRBJ2-1; 7 bases are a match to TRBD1. In germline, CDR1 is SNHLY, CDR2 FYNNEI. Trimming took 3 bases from V and 6 from J; bases not matched to a gene: 2. The CDR3 is made up of 13 amino acids. CDR3 sequence reads: CASSDGTANEQFF. DNA of the CDR3: TGTGCCAGCAGTGATGGGACAGCCAATGAGCAGTTCTTC.

The rearrangement joins TRBV30 to TRBJ2-2, with D possibly TRBD2 on 5 matching bases. Germline assignment: CDR1 GTSNPN and CDR2 SVGIG (reference sequence). V gave up 1 base and J gave up 5 bases, with 11 bases separating them. The CDR3 has 14 amino acids. The CDR3 protein is CAWSARRKTGELFF. The DNA for the CDR3 is TGTGCCTGGAGTGCCCGGAGGAAAACCGGGGAGCTGTTTTTT.

The CDR3 sequence: CAISDQGLANYGYTF. CDR3 DNA: TGTGCCATCAGTGATCAGGGGTTAGCTAACTATGGCTACACCTTC. The chain is built from TRBV10-3 and TRBJ1-2; a weak D match, TRBD1 (6 bases). CDR3 size: 15 residues. The V end was cut by 3 bases, the J end by 0 bases, with 11 bases between. Germline values: CDR1 ENHRY, CDR2 SYGVKD.